Described below is a single TCR beta chain sequence and its context. What this receptor recognizes is not known. No much larger clone exists at a distance of one base, and base qualities are not known. The data were taken from a study of blood T cell repertoires in COVID-19 (dated by TCRdb to 2019 to 2021). Regarding the study in general: Samples from collaborators originated in the United States, Italy and Spain and spanned both the acute and convalescent phases of COVID-19. The repertoires were released in a freely available public database intended as a resource for research on the immune response to SARS-CoV-2. The samples were drawn from the first 160 participants of the ongoing ImmuneRACE study and from over 950 subjects provided by 6 global collaborators. The dataset comprised deeply sampled blood TCRbeta repertoires from subjects exposed to, actively infected with, or recovered from COVID-19. Nearly every sample came with metadata listing a de-identified subject ID, COVID-19 status, age in years and sex. The prospective study material was composed of cDNA or gDNA derived from T cells, B-cell-depleted T cells, or PBMCs. Where HLA class I and class II types were available, the types were taken from metadata supplied by the sample provider, not from assay-based typing. On the study overall, not on this receptor specifically: Clinical and demographic metadata were provided uncurated, with the amount varying by source and participant.

V was cut back by 7 bases and J by 0 bases, leaving a gap of 12 bases between them. Based on the germline V gene (reference sequence), the CDR1 and CDR2 sequences are SEHNR and FQNEAQ. Measured from the cysteine to the phenylalanine, the CDR3 is 14 residues long. Only the CDR3 DNA is retained, 42 bases long and in frame from the first base. The immunoSEQ Assay, a bias-controlled multiplex PCR, was used to amplify TCRbeta CDR3 regions from genomic DNA. The authors' analysis ran thus. The number of nucleated cells in each sample was estimated from the amplification of reference gene primers within the assay. Sequence reads were collapsed and filtered to measure the absolute abundance of every unique TCRbeta CDR3 rearrangement. Productive Simpson clonality was computed per sample as the square root of Simpson's diversity index over productive rearrangements. Drawn from immuneACCESS, this table holds only the in-frame rearrangements with V and J called that TCRdb kept. Clones are partly lost; checked studies trace under half to an unresolved V gene and leave the rest unexplained. V, J and clone size derive from that table, while D and trimming were established from the DNA sequence. Counted in this sample were 100,000 to 150,000 clones; around 74% of them appeared once. The ten largest account for 6% of the sample.

One collaborating source in Seattle enrolled patients during active infection and followed them longitudinally through the course of disease. Whole blood was collected in K2EDTA tubes by collaborating institutions according to the institutions' own protocols. For TCRbeta analysis, collaborators shipped samples in one of three forms: frozen whole blood, isolated PBMCs, or DNA extracted from either of those sample types. The TCR sequence derives from an elderly man with COVID-19, enrolled during active disease. Input material: peripheral blood. This chain joins TRBV7-9 to TRBJ1-1; the D segment could be TRBD1, given 5 matching bases. The CDR3 amino acid sequence is: CASTLRQLNTEAFF. The sequence in DNA is TGTGCCAGCACCCTTCGACAGTTGAACACTGAAGCTTTCTTT.